The present TCR beta chain was sequenced within a study of T cell responses to AZD1222 COVID-19 vaccine. Looked up from germline, CDR1 is KGHDR and CDR2 is SFDVKD. The V segment lost 3 bases and the J segment 4 bases; nucleotides outside the gene matches: 4. The CDR3 covers 14 residues. Sequencing was performed with immunoSEQ multiplex PCR; in TCRdb, only in-frame clones are kept and a portion is missing. The table lists under 130,000 clones, more than 75% of them singletons. The genes are TRBV24-1 and TRBJ2-7; 8 nucleotides agree with TRBD2. The sequencing here drew on peripheral blood, taken on day 0 of AZD1222 vaccination. This TCR was recovered from an adult in good health. CDR3 residues: CATSDASGSYEQYF. The CDR3 nucleotides are TGTGCCACCAGTGATGCAAGCGGGAGTTACGAGCAGTACTTC.